The 4 T cell receptor beta chains below were found in one sample sequenced in a study of shared clonotypes between healthy human individuals. Clones were read by immunoSEQ multiplex PCR, and TCRdb kept only the in-frame ones, dropping some. The sample lists roughly 500,000 clones, around 79% occurring once. What was sequenced was PBMCs. The origin of the receptors is a woman aged 40 to 55 in good health. Some clones in this sample may be carry-over from other donors' samples.

This clone has only a few counts. This sequence joins TRBV4-3 and TRBJ2-7; 8 nucleotides match TRBD1. Trimming took 1 base from V and 4 from J; bases not matched to a gene: 6. The CDR3 has 15 residues. Germline CDR1 and CDR2: LGHNA and YSLEER. CDR3 loop: CASSQAQGAVYEQYF. CDR3 sequence (DNA): TGCGCCAGCAGCCAAGCCCAGGGGGCAGTTTACGAGCAGTACTTC.

This clone was detected only a few times. The V call is TRBV18, the J call TRBJ1-2; the D gene is possibly TRBD1 (5 bases). CDR3 length: 13 amino acids. Trimming cost V 1 base and J 10 bases, with 13 bases left between them. The V gene's germline CDR1 is KGHSH and CDR2 LQKENI. In DNA, the CDR3 is TGTGCCAGCTCACCACGGGACCAATCCGTCTACACCTTC. It is translated as CASSPRDQSVYTF.

V gene TRBV18 combines with J gene TRBJ2-2, with a tentative D call TRBD2 (6 bases). Trimming shortened V by 3 bases and J by 0 bases, and 8 bases separated the two germline ends. The CDR3 loop spans 15 amino acids. Germline V lookup: CDR1 KGHSH, CDR2 LQKENI. DNA of the CDR3: TGTGCCAGCTCACCGGAGGGGCCGAACACCGGGGAGCTGTTTTTT. Its protein is CASSPEGPNTGELFF.

In its sample, this clone was seen a few times. CDR3 loop: CASSVGGEGVWGYTF. The CDR3 DNA is TGTGCCAGCAGCGTAGGTGGGGAAGGGGTATGGGGCTACACCTTC. The V call is TRBV9, the J call TRBJ1-2, with D perhaps TRBD1 (5 bases). Germline V lookup: CDR1 SGDLS, CDR2 YYNGEE. V lost 0 bases, J lost 8 bases, and 17 bases lay in between. The CDR3 has 15 residues.